These T cell receptor beta chains were read from a single sample in a study of vaccination and CD4 T cells after COVID-19. TCRdb reanalysed the PCR reads using MiXCR and keeps one entry per CDR3 protein. The sample gives 17,000 or so distinct CDR3 sequences, roughly 55% of which show up once; 7.5% is in the top ten. Their specific antigens are unknown. Source material: CD4+ T cells from blood, cultured in vitro. These receptors all come from a human donor who had recovered from COVID-19. The CDR3 runs from the conserved cysteine through the conserved F or W. The order of the fields is clone size, V gene, D gene, J gene, CDR3 DNA, CDR3 protein. D genes are given only for firm matches. A clone size is listed for some rows: how often the clone was seen (once, few, many), or a class if it is expanded.

.	TRBV6-4	TRBD2	TRBJ2-2	TGTGCCAGCAGCCTACGACTAGCCGAGAACACCGGGGAGCTGTTTTTT	CASSLRLAENTGELFF
few	TRBV6-1	.	TRBJ1-5	TGTGCCAGCAGTGTGAACAATCAGCCCCAGCATTTT	CASSVNNQPQHF
.	TRBV7-2	.	TRBJ1-1	TGTGCCAGCACCTGGACGTATTCCGGGATCGGCACTGAAGCTTTCTTT	CASTWTYSGIGTEAFF
once	TRBV19	TRBD1	TRBJ2-3	TGTGCCAGTACTTGGACAGGCGGAGATACGCAGTATTTT	CASTWTGGDTQYF
.	TRBV25-1	.	TRBJ2-3	TGTGCCAGCAGTTCGGTGGTGGCGTCTAGCACAGATACGCAGTATTTT	CASSSVVASSTDTQYF
few	TRBV6-1	TRBD2	TRBJ2-3	TGTGCCAGCAGTCCTACCGGGACTAGTATAGATACGCAGTATTTT	CASSPTGTSIDTQYF
once	TRBV20-1	.	TRBJ2-7	TGCAGTGCCTCAGCCGGGGGAGCATACGAGCAGTACTTC	CSASAGGAYEQYF
few	TRBV6-1	.	TRBJ1-5	TGTGCCAGCAGCTCTAAAACAGGGTTTCCCAATCAGCCCCAGCATTTT	CASSSKTGFPNQPQHF
.	TRBV19	.	TRBJ1-5	TGTGCCAGTAACAACGCGGGCGGCAATCAGCCCCAGCATTTT	CASNNAGGNQPQHF
.	TRBV5-1	.	TRBJ1-4	TGCGCCAGCAGCTCAGGGTCTTTGGAGGAAAAACTGTTTTTT	CASSSGSLEEKLFF
.	TRBV4-2	.	TRBJ2-1	TGTGCCAGCAGCCTTCTCTATCGCAATGAGCAGTTCTTC	CASSLLYRNEQFF
.	TRBV2	.	TRBJ1-1	TGTGCCAGCAGGGTCAGGGGACTGAACACTGGAGCTTTCTTT	CASRVRGLNTGAFF
medium-sized	TRBV28	.	TRBJ1-5	TGTGCCAGCAGTTTGGGTGAGCAGCCCCAGCATTTT	CASSLGEQPQHF
.	TRBV7-2	.	TRBJ1-4	TGTGCCAGCAGCTTAACCGGATCAAGAGAGGAAAAACTGTTTTTT	CASSLTGSREEKLFF